This note documents a single T cell receptor beta chain sequence. Antigen unknown. Generated by immunoSEQ multiplex PCR, the TCRdb table keeps only in-frame clones and is missing some. The data contain around 2.3 million clones, almost 96% of them singletons. Among the donors, all were Caucasian adults who lived in Nashville, Tennessee. CDR1 ENHRY and CDR2 SYGVKD come from the germline V gene. V shed 10 bases, J shed 7 bases, and the junction held 11 bases outside the gene matches. The CDR3 spans 13 residues. The data stem from a study of shared clonotypes between healthy human individuals. General study findings and limits: Though the depth was large, rarefaction showed that sorted-subset sequencing was incomplete.

The sequencing sample was made of naive CD4+ T cells sorted from blood. Subset indicated: CD45RA+ positively selected. This chain connects TRBV10-3 to TRBJ2-7, with 9 bases fitting TRBD1. This clonotype originated in a man aged 18 to 30 in good health. As DNA, the CDR3 is TGTGCCACGCTTATCGGGACAGGGCTTGAGCAGTACTTC. Its translation: CATLIGTGLEQYF.